A selection of T cell receptor beta chains follows, all from one sample in a study of T-cell reconstitution after alpha-beta-depleted transplantation in children. MiXCR, applied by TCRdb to the PCR reads, yields one record per CDR3 protein. This sample yields 250,000 to 400,000 distinct CDR3 sequences, of which approximately 23% are seen a single time; approximately 9.9% belongs to the top ten. The material sequenced was PBMCs, mostly from graft donor cells, taken 180 days after TCRalphabeta/CD19-depleted stem cell transplant. Every receptor here comes from a male patient younger than 18 who had a stem cell transplant for acute lymphoblastic leukemia, so the T cells may come from the graft donor. CDR3s include the opening cysteine and the closing phenylalanine or tryptophan. A D gene is named only where the DNA matches it firmly. The size of a clone is reported for some rows only, either as once, few or many, or as a class for expanded clones.

v_call: TRBV20-1; clone_size: NA; j_call: TRBJ2-5; d_call: TRBD1; cdr3_nt: TGCAGTGCTAGAGTTGGACAGGGGGAGACCCAGTACTTC; cdr3_aa: CSARVGQGETQYF
v_call: TRBV2; clone_size: few; j_call: TRBJ1-5; d_call: TRBD1; cdr3_nt: TGTGCCAGCAGATATAGGACAGGGGGCTTACAGCCCCAGCATTTT; cdr3_aa: CASRYRTGGLQPQHF
v_call: TRBV7-3; clone_size: few; j_call: TRBJ2-2; d_call: NA; cdr3_nt: TGTGCCAGCAGCTGGGCAGGGACTGCCGGGGAGCTGTTTTTT; cdr3_aa: CASSWAGTAGELFF
v_call: TRBV20-1; clone_size: NA; j_call: TRBJ2-1; d_call: TRBD2; cdr3_nt: TGCAGTGCTACCGGACTAGCGGGAGTTGGGGAGCAGTTCTTC; cdr3_aa: CSATGLAGVGEQFF
v_call: TRBV6-1; clone_size: NA; j_call: TRBJ2-7; d_call: NA; cdr3_nt: TGTGCCAGCCTCCCAGGGTCGACGAAAACCTACGAGCAGTACTTC; cdr3_aa: CASLPGSTKTYEQYF
v_call: TRBV25-1; clone_size: few; j_call: TRBJ2-5; d_call: NA; cdr3_nt: TGTGCCAGCAGTGAAAGGTCGAGAGAGACCCAGTACTTC; cdr3_aa: CASSERSRETQYF
v_call: TRBV5-1; clone_size: NA; j_call: TRBJ2-6; d_call: NA; cdr3_nt: TGCGCCAGCCCGGCCCCTGGGGCCAACGTCCTGACTTTC; cdr3_aa: CASPAPGANVLTF
v_call: TRBV20-1; clone_size: few; j_call: TRBJ1-3; d_call: NA; cdr3_nt: TGCAGTGCTAGAGCAGGGATCACTGGAAACACCATATATTTT; cdr3_aa: CSARAGITGNTIYF
v_call: TRBV27; clone_size: once; j_call: TRBJ1-1; d_call: TRBD1; cdr3_nt: TGTGCCAGCAGCTTAAGACCGGGACAGGCCCCCAGTTATTTGAACACTGAAGCTTTCTTT; cdr3_aa: CASSLRPGQAPSYLNTEAFF
v_call: TRBV7-9; clone_size: few; j_call: TRBJ2-1; d_call: NA; cdr3_nt: TGTGCCAGCAGCTTAATAGGGGGAAACAATGAGCAGTTCTTC; cdr3_aa: CASSLIGGNNEQFF
v_call: TRBV20-1; clone_size: NA; j_call: TRBJ2-7; d_call: TRBD1; cdr3_nt: TGCAGTGCCCTATTGACAGGGGTCTACGAGCAGTACTTC; cdr3_aa: CSALLTGVYEQYF
v_call: TRBV10-1; clone_size: NA; j_call: TRBJ1-5; d_call: NA; cdr3_nt: TGCGCCAGCAGTGAGTCGGACGGTCGGCCCCAGCATTTT; cdr3_aa: CASSESDGRPQHF
v_call: TRBV18; clone_size: NA; j_call: TRBJ1-1; d_call: NA; cdr3_nt: TGTGCCAGCTCACCACGGGTGCAAGGCCTGAACACTGAAGCTTTCTTT; cdr3_aa: CASSPRVQGLNTEAFF
v_call: TRBV11-1; clone_size: few; j_call: TRBJ2-3; d_call: TRBD2; cdr3_nt: TGTGCCAGCAGGGTAGCGGGAGCATATACGCAGTATTTT; cdr3_aa: CASRVAGAYTQYF
v_call: TRBV5-1; clone_size: NA; j_call: TRBJ2-4; d_call: NA; cdr3_nt: TGCGCCAGCAGCCTTGAAGTTAACAAAAACATTCAGTACTTC; cdr3_aa: CASSLEVNKNIQYF
v_call: TRBV5-5; clone_size: many; j_call: TRBJ2-5; d_call: NA; cdr3_nt: TGTGCCAGCAGCTCTCTCCAAGAGACCCAGTACTTC; cdr3_aa: CASSSLQETQYF
v_call: TRBV12-3/TRBV12-4; clone_size: NA; j_call: TRBJ1-5; d_call: TRBD1; cdr3_nt: TGTGCCAGCAGTTCGGGACAGATGAATCAGCCCCAGCATTTT; cdr3_aa: CASSSGQMNQPQHF
v_call: TRBV7-6; clone_size: NA; j_call: TRBJ2-1; d_call: TRBD1; cdr3_nt: TGTGCCAGCAGCCCTAGACAGGGGGCGCGTTACAATGAGCAGTTCTTC; cdr3_aa: CASSPRQGARYNEQFF
v_call: TRBV5-1; clone_size: few; j_call: TRBJ2-5; d_call: NA; cdr3_nt: TGCGCCAGCAGTTATGCCCGGCGGTCTCCCCAAGAGACCCAGTACTTC; cdr3_aa: CASSYARRSPQETQYF
v_call: TRBV9; clone_size: NA; j_call: TRBJ2-2; d_call: NA; cdr3_nt: TGTGCCAGCAGCGTAGCCCGCACCGGGGAGCTGTTTTTT; cdr3_aa: CASSVARTGELFF
v_call: TRBV7-9; clone_size: few; j_call: TRBJ2-7; d_call: NA; cdr3_nt: TGTGCCAGCGGACGGTTACCCTACGAGCAGTACTTC; cdr3_aa: CASGRLPYEQYF
v_call: TRBV5-5; clone_size: NA; j_call: TRBJ2-7; d_call: NA; cdr3_nt: TGTGCCAGCAGCTTGGAACTGGACTACGAGCAGTACTTC; cdr3_aa: CASSLELDYEQYF
v_call: TRBV10-3; clone_size: NA; j_call: TRBJ1-1; d_call: NA; cdr3_nt: TGTGCCATCAGTGAGTACACTGAAGCTTTCTTT; cdr3_aa: CAISEYTEAFF
v_call: TRBV7-9; clone_size: NA; j_call: TRBJ2-7; d_call: NA; cdr3_nt: TGTGCCAGCAGCTTGGGTGGGTCAGGGGAGTCAGCCACCTTC; cdr3_aa: CASSLGGSGESATF
v_call: TRBV9; clone_size: few; j_call: TRBJ1-2; d_call: NA; cdr3_nt: TGTGCCAGCAGCGTAGTTGGGGGGAACTATGGCTACACCTTC; cdr3_aa: CASSVVGGNYGYTF
v_call: TRBV4-1; clone_size: NA; j_call: TRBJ1-2; d_call: NA; cdr3_nt: TGCGCCAGCAGCCCCCGGAGGGCAGGGACTAACTATGGCTACACCTTC; cdr3_aa: CASSPRRAGTNYGYTF
v_call: TRBV4-1; clone_size: NA; j_call: TRBJ2-7; d_call: NA; cdr3_nt: TGCGCCAGCAGACAGGTGCACCCCTACGAGCAGTACTTC; cdr3_aa: CASRQVHPYEQYF
v_call: TRBV5-1; clone_size: few; j_call: TRBJ2-1; d_call: TRBD2; cdr3_nt: TGCGCCAGCAGCTCTACCGGGACTACCTACAATGAGCAGTTCTTC; cdr3_aa: CASSSTGTTYNEQFF
v_call: TRBV3-1; clone_size: NA; j_call: TRBJ2-7; d_call: TRBD2; cdr3_nt: TGTGCCAGCAGACCTAGCGGGATGTCCTCACGTCCTGTCTACGAGCATTACTTC; cdr3_aa: CASRPSGMSSRPVYEHYF
v_call: TRBV9; clone_size: few; j_call: TRBJ2-7; d_call: TRBD2; cdr3_nt: TGTGCCAGCAGCGCTCTGGGGGGGAGCTCCTACGAGCAGTACTTC; cdr3_aa: CASSALGGSSYEQYF
v_call: TRBV4-1; clone_size: NA; j_call: TRBJ2-7; d_call: NA; cdr3_nt: TGCGCCAGCAGCCAATATGGCGGCAGGGTCTACGAGCAGTACTTC; cdr3_aa: CASSQYGGRVYEQYF
v_call: TRBV24-1; clone_size: few; j_call: TRBJ2-1; d_call: NA; cdr3_nt: TGTGCCACCAGTGACGAAGGACAGACGGGGAATGAGCAGTTCTTC; cdr3_aa: CATSDEGQTGNEQFF
v_call: TRBV11-2; clone_size: NA; j_call: TRBJ1-1; d_call: NA; cdr3_nt: TGTGCCAGCAGCTTAAGGCGGGGCGGGAACACTGAAGCTTTCTTT; cdr3_aa: CASSLRRGGNTEAFF
v_call: TRBV7-9; clone_size: NA; j_call: TRBJ1-5; d_call: NA; cdr3_nt: TGTGCCAGCAGCCCAGCGGAGTCAGCTAATCAGCCCCAGCATTTT; cdr3_aa: CASSPAESANQPQHF
v_call: TRBV20-1; clone_size: NA; j_call: TRBJ2-7; d_call: NA; cdr3_nt: TGCAGTGCTCCTTCCACTAGAAAGCGAGACGAGCAGTACTTC; cdr3_aa: CSAPSTRKRDEQYF
v_call: TRBV5-1; clone_size: many; j_call: TRBJ2-1; d_call: NA; cdr3_nt: TGCGCCAGCAGCTTGGCAGGGTCCTCCTACAATGAGCAGTTCTTC; cdr3_aa: CASSLAGSSYNEQFF
v_call: TRBV24-1; clone_size: NA; j_call: TRBJ2-1; d_call: NA; cdr3_nt: TGTGCCACCAGTGATTCCCGGAGGGGGTCCTACAATGAGCAGTTCTTC; cdr3_aa: CATSDSRRGSYNEQFF
v_call: TRBV7-8; clone_size: NA; j_call: TRBJ2-7; d_call: TRBD2; cdr3_nt: TGTGCCAGCAGCTCCTCACTAGCGGGAGACTACGAGCAGTACTTC; cdr3_aa: CASSSSLAGDYEQYF
v_call: TRBV5-1; clone_size: NA; j_call: TRBJ1-4; d_call: NA; cdr3_nt: TGCGCCAGCAGAAGACAGCCGACTGCTAATGAAAAACTGTTTTTT; cdr3_aa: CASRRQPTANEKLFF
v_call: TRBV4-1; clone_size: few; j_call: TRBJ2-3; d_call: TRBD2; cdr3_nt: TGCGCCAGCAGCCAAGATCCCCGTAGACTAGCGGGACTTTTCACAGATACGCAGTATTTT; cdr3_aa: CASSQDPRRLAGLFTDTQYF
v_call: TRBV4-2; clone_size: NA; j_call: TRBJ2-7; d_call: TRBD2; cdr3_nt: TGTGCCAGCAGCCAAGAAGTAGCGGGAGGGTACGAGCAGTACTTC; cdr3_aa: CASSQEVAGGYEQYF
v_call: TRBV27; clone_size: NA; j_call: TRBJ2-2; d_call: NA; cdr3_nt: TGTGCCAGCGCGGACAGCTCGAACACCGGGGAGCTGTTTTTT; cdr3_aa: CASADSSNTGELFF
v_call: TRBV6-1; clone_size: few; j_call: TRBJ1-2; d_call: TRBD1; cdr3_nt: TGTGCCAGCAGCCCGGACAGGGGAGGAAACTATGGCTACACCTTC; cdr3_aa: CASSPDRGGNYGYTF
v_call: TRBV27; clone_size: few; j_call: TRBJ1-2; d_call: NA; cdr3_nt: TGTGCCAGCACGGTCCACCATGGGGTTATGGGCTACACCTTC; cdr3_aa: CASTVHHGVMGYTF
v_call: TRBV13; clone_size: NA; j_call: TRBJ2-2; d_call: TRBD2; cdr3_nt: TGTGCCAGCAGCTGGACTAGCCTTCCCGGGGAGCTGTTTTTT; cdr3_aa: CASSWTSLPGELFF
v_call: TRBV7-8; clone_size: few; j_call: TRBJ1-4; d_call: NA; cdr3_nt: TGTGCCAGCAGATCCACAGGGCTAGGAGAAAAACTGTTTTTT; cdr3_aa: CASRSTGLGEKLFF
v_call: TRBV19; clone_size: NA; j_call: TRBJ1-2; d_call: NA; cdr3_nt: TGTGCCAGTAGTCGAGACAGCTATGGCTACACCTTC; cdr3_aa: CASSRDSYGYTF
v_call: TRBV20-1; clone_size: many; j_call: TRBJ2-7; d_call: NA; cdr3_nt: TGCAGTGCCCGAGGACGGAGCTCCTACGAGCAGTACTTC; cdr3_aa: CSARGRSSYEQYF
v_call: TRBV13; clone_size: few; j_call: TRBJ2-3; d_call: TRBD2; cdr3_nt: TGTGCCAGCAGCCGTGGACTAGCGGGGGTACGGGGCCCAGATACGCAGTATTTT; cdr3_aa: CASSRGLAGVRGPDTQYF
v_call: TRBV6-5; clone_size: NA; j_call: TRBJ2-1; d_call: TRBD2; cdr3_nt: TGTGCCAGCAGTTACTCTTTAGCGGGAGGGGGAGAAGAGCAGTTCTTC; cdr3_aa: CASSYSLAGGGEEQFF
v_call: TRBV5-1; clone_size: few; j_call: TRBJ2-7; d_call: NA; cdr3_nt: TGCGCCAGCAGCTTGGCCGACTCGTTACACCTCGAGCAGTACTTC; cdr3_aa: CASSLADSLHLEQYF
v_call: TRBV7-2; clone_size: few; j_call: TRBJ2-1; d_call: TRBD2; cdr3_nt: TGTGCCAGCAGCCCGGGGCCAGGGGGATACACTAGCGGGCCCTCCTACAATGAGCAGTTCTTC; cdr3_aa: CASSPGPGGYTSGPSYNEQFF
v_call: TRBV5-5; clone_size: NA; j_call: TRBJ1-6; d_call: NA; cdr3_nt: TGTGCCAGCAGCTTGGTTGTGGGAGTGGGTAATTCTCCCCTCCACTTT; cdr3_aa: CASSLVVGVGNSPLHF
v_call: TRBV7-9; clone_size: NA; j_call: TRBJ2-7; d_call: TRBD2; cdr3_nt: TGTGCCAGCAGCTTAGAGGCGGGAGCCCACTACGAGCAGTACTTC; cdr3_aa: CASSLEAGAHYEQYF
v_call: TRBV7-9; clone_size: few; j_call: TRBJ1-5; d_call: TRBD1; cdr3_nt: TGTGCCAGCAGCCGACAGGGTAGGGATCAGCCCCAGCATTTT; cdr3_aa: CASSRQGRDQPQHF
v_call: TRBV12-3/TRBV12-4; clone_size: NA; j_call: TRBJ2-5; d_call: NA; cdr3_nt: TGTGCCAGCAGGCAAGAGGGGGAAAGGGGAGAGACCCAGTACTTC; cdr3_aa: CASRQEGERGETQYF
v_call: TRBV11-2; clone_size: few; j_call: TRBJ1-4; d_call: TRBD1; cdr3_nt: TGTGCCAGCACCCGGGACAGGGAAGGTGAAAAACTGTTTTTT; cdr3_aa: CASTRDREGEKLFF